What follows are 22 T cell receptor beta chains derived from one specimen sequenced in a study of blood T cells in healthy people across ages. It was with a sample-barcoded 5' primer and a J-beta primer mix that a second PCR of about 7 to 12 cycles was run. One entry per CDR3 protein results from TCRdb running MiXCR on the 5' RACE reads. The sample consists of 920,000 or so distinct CDR3 sequences, around 43% of them appearing once. Source material: blood. These receptors were taken from an older woman in good health.

The chain combines TRBV12-3 or TRBV12-4 with TRBJ2-4; D may match TRBD1 or TRBD2 (5 bases each). The better agreement between TRBJ2-7 and the DNA end casts doubt on the J call. This CDR3 is 14 amino acids long. The CDR3 DNA follows: TGTGCCAGCAGACCCAGGGAGTCTACCGACGAGCAGTACTTC. It is translated as CASRPRESTDEQYF.

The gene calls are TRBV28 and TRBJ2-6, with D unresolved. The germline V gene encodes CDR1 MDHEN and CDR2 SYDVKM. Trimming pared 9 bases from V and 0 bases from J, leaving 21 bases between. CDR3 length: 18 residues. The CDR3 DNA sequence: TGTGCCAGTCACCGAAATGGGCTGGGAAGCTCTGGGGCCAACGTCCTGACTTTC. Its protein product is CASHRNGLGSSGANVLTF. The variable domain in full, with the rest retrieved from reference TRBV28 and TRBJ2-6, is DVKVTQSSRYLVKRTGEKVFLECVQDMDHENMFWYRQDPGLGLRLIYFSYDVKMKEKGDIPEGYSVSREKKERFSLILESASTNQTSMYLCASHRNGLGSSGANVLTFGAGSRLTVL.

This clonotype was seen a few times. The V call is TRBV5-6, the J call TRBJ2-6; D ambiguous. Germline assignment: CDR1 SGHDT and CDR2 YYEEEE. The germline V and J ends were trimmed by 4 bases and 0 bases, with 14 bases remaining between them. The CDR3 runs to 17 residues. CDR3 residues: CASSPITNPSGANVLTF. The DNA of the CDR3 is TGTGCCAGCAGCCCTATTACGAACCCCTCTGGGGCCAACGTCCTGACTTTC.

About this clonotype itself: A much larger clone differs by one base, so this may be a read error. V gene TRBV4-2 combines with J gene TRBJ2-1; the match to TRBD2 covers 8 bases. Germline trimming cut 0 bases from V and 5 bases from J; bases unmatched to any gene: 12. Germline values: CDR1 LGHNA, CDR2 YNFKEQ. The CDR3 is 18 residues long. Here the CDR3 reads CASSQDRRAGVGNNEQFF. Here the CDR3 DNA reads TGTGCCAGCAGCCAAGATCGACGAGCGGGAGTCGGGAACAATGAGCAGTTCTTC.

The chain combines TRBV2 with TRBJ2-7, with D perhaps matching TRBD2 (6 bases). V gave up 4 bases and J gave up 0 bases, with 7 bases separating them. Germline CDR1 SNHLY, CDR2 FYNNEI. CDR3 length: 13 residues. CDR3 coding DNA: TGTGCCAGCAGTGGGGACTTCTCCTACGAGCAGTACTTC. Protein: CASSGDFSYEQYF.

The sample holds a few counts of this clonotype. V gene TRBV11-1 combines with J gene TRBJ2-3; TRBD1 matches 8 bases. Germline CDR1 and CDR2: SGHAT and FQDESV (reference sequence). Losses at the gene ends were 2 bases for V and 5 bases for J; bases not matched to a gene: 9. The CDR3 has 16 amino acids. Here the CDR3 DNA reads TGTGCCAGCAGCTTACTTATCCAGGGGGCTAAAGATACGCAGTATTTT. It translates to CASSLLIQGAKDTQYF. The full variable domain, its missing parts supplied by reference TRBV11-1 and TRBJ2-3, is EAEVAQSPRYKITEKSQAVAFWCDPISGHATLYWYRQILGQGPELLVQFQDESVVDDSQLPKDRFSAERLKGVDSTLKIQPAELGDSAMYLCASSLLIQGAKDTQYFGPGTRLTVL.

The chain recombines TRBV6-1 with TRBJ2-3; D possibly corresponds to TRBD2 (5 bases). The CDR3 is 14 amino acids. V shed 5 bases and J shed 4 bases, with 13 bases lying between them. Germline lookup yields CDR1 MNHNS and CDR2 SASEGT. CDR3 DNA sequence: TGTGCCAGCAGTACATACTACGGGGCAGATACGCAGTATTTT. This sequence encodes CASSTYYGADTQYF.

This clonotype was observed a single time. This chain uses TRBV7-8 with TRBJ2-4; 9 nucleotides match TRBD1. Gene TRBJ2-7 matches the end of the DNA better, so the J call may be wrong. The CDR3 consists of 18 residues. Germline values: CDR1 SGHVS, CDR2 FQNEAQ. The DNA of the CDR3 is TGTGCCAGCAGCTTAGAAGTCTTAGGGACAGGGTGGCCCTACGAGCAGTACTTC. Protein product: CASSLEVLGTGWPYEQYF.

In this sample, this clonotype turned up a few times. This chain uses TRBV3-1 with TRBJ2-3, with TRBD2 as a possible D gene (5 bases). Germline CDR1 LGHDT, CDR2 YNNKEL (reference sequence). The CDR3 length is 15 residues. The V end was cut by 4 bases, the J end by 0 bases, with 11 bases between. This chain's CDR3 is CASSPGIYSTDTQYF. The CDR3 DNA sequence: TGTGCCAGCAGCCCCGGGATTTATAGCACAGATACGCAGTATTTT.

The table lists this clonotype with many counts. The chain combines TRBV27 with TRBJ2-5; D not resolved. This CDR3 spans 14 amino acids. CDR1 and CDR2 (germline): MNHEY, SMNVEV (reference sequence). Trimming pared 1 base from V and 3 bases from J, leaving 9 bases between. This CDR3 reads CASSLLGGEETQYF. CDR3 coding DNA: TGTGCCAGCAGTTTATTGGGTGGGGAAGAGACCCAGTACTTC.

The chain recombines TRBV18 with TRBJ1-2; D call uncertain. Germline V lookup: CDR1 KGHSH, CDR2 LQKENI. Trimming removed 2 bases at V and 3 bases at J, with 7 bases between. The CDR3 totals 13 residues. The CDR3 DNA reads as TGTGCCAGCTCACCAGAGGACTACTATGGCTACACCTTC. This gives the protein CASSPEDYYGYTF.

Only a few counts were recorded for this clonotype. The chain links TRBV21-1 to TRBJ1-1; the D segment call TRBD1 is taken from the table without a DNA check. TRBV21-1 is a pseudogene segment. The CDR3 has 15 amino acids. For the CDR3, the DNA is TGTGCCAGCAGCAAAGAGGACACCATGAACACTGAAGCTTTCTTT. Translation gives CASSKEDTMNTEAFF.

This chain uses TRBV5-6 with TRBJ2-6; TRBD2 might be the D (5 bases). CDR1 is SGHDT and CDR2 is YYEEEE in the germline V gene. The CDR3 is 16 residues long. With 6 bases removed from V and 0 bases from J, the gap between germline ends came to 13 bases. In DNA, the CDR3 is TGTGCCAGCAACAATCCGGGGTTCTCTGGGGCCAACGTCCTGACTTTC. Its translation: CASNNPGFSGANVLTF.

V and J are TRBV21-1 and TRBJ2-3. TRBV21-1 constitutes a pseudogene. CDR3 length equals 12 residues. The CDR3 spells CARGGTRHTQYF. In nucleotides, the CDR3 is TGTGCCAGGGGTGGAACCCGACATACGCAGTATTTT.

This chain joins TRBV27 and TRBJ2-4; no clear D. There are 12 residues in the CDR3. In germline, CDR1 is MNHEY, CDR2 SMNVEV (reference sequence). Trimming stripped 4 bases from V and 4 bases from J, with 5 bases between. CDR3 sequence: CASSSSKNIQYF. The CDR3 DNA is TGTGCCAGCAGTTCCAGTAAAAACATTCAGTACTTC.

This clonotype was detected only a few times. The chain combines TRBV20-1 with TRBJ2-3; D not certain. The V gene lost 6 bases and the J gene lost 2 bases, with 6 bases spanning the gap. The CDR3 has 11 residues. From germline, CDR1 is DFQATT and CDR2 SNEGSKA (reference sequence). CDR3 residues: CSAILTDTQYF. The CDR3 region has the DNA TGCAGTGCCATTCTCACAGATACGCAGTATTTT.

The chain uses TRBV9 and TRBJ2-3; 12 bases align to TRBD2. CDR1 and CDR2 from the germline V gene are SGDLS and YYNGEE. The CDR3 contains 16 residues. The ends lost 2 bases at V and 6 bases at J; junction bases unmatched: 7. CDR3 DNA sequence: TGTGCCAGCAGCGTTTGGACTAGCGGGGCGGGGGATACGCAGTATTTT. Residues: CASSVWTSGAGDTQYF.

Only a few counts were recorded for this clonotype. The V call is TRBV9, the J call TRBJ2-1; D gene unclear. There are 11 residues in the CDR3. CDR1 and CDR2 from the germline V gene are SGDLS and YYNGEE. V lost 7 bases to trimming and J lost 13 bases, with 15 bases between them. The CDR3 reads CASGPGDGQFF. The DNA for the CDR3 is TGTGCCAGCGGCCCTGGGGATGGTCAGTTCTTC.

The CDR3 loop is CASSLEASGRYNEQFF. The CDR3 nucleotides are TGTGCCAGCAGCTTAGAGGCTAGCGGGAGGTACAATGAGCAGTTCTTC. The chain is built from TRBV7-6 and TRBJ2-1; 11 bases fit TRBD2. The germline V gene has CDR1 SGHVS and CDR2 FNYEAQ. V lost 1 base, J lost 4 bases, and 3 bases stayed unmatched. CDR3 length: 16 amino acids. Full variable domain (remainder filled in from reference TRBV7-6 and TRBJ2-1): GAGVSQSPRYKVTKRGQDVALRCDPISGHVSLYWYRQALGQGPEFLTYFNYEAQQDKSGLPNDRFSAERPEGSISTLTIQRTEQRDSAMYRCASSLEASGRYNEQFFGPGTRLTVL.

This clonotype was detected a few times. V and J are TRBV10-3 and TRBJ2-7; D may be TRBD1 (5 bases). The CDR3 consists of 14 residues. From germline, CDR1 is ENHRY and CDR2 SYGVKD. V was clipped by 3 bases and J by 3 bases, with 12 bases between them. This CDR3 is CAISDMDTRYEQYF. Written as DNA, the CDR3 is TGTGCCATCAGTGATATGGACACCCGCTACGAGCAGTACTTC.

Only a few counts were recorded for this clonotype. The chain uses TRBV20-1 and TRBJ2-7, with D perhaps matching TRBD1 (6 bases). Germline lookup yields CDR1 DFQATT and CDR2 SNEGSKA (reference sequence). The CDR3 is made up of 13 amino acids. V lost 4 bases and J 4 bases, leaving 14 bases between the germline ends. CDR3 nucleotides: TGCAGTGCTACCGGGACATCCCTTTACGAGCAGTACTTC. This translates into CSATGTSLYEQYF.

CDR3 nucleotides: TGTGCCAGCAGCCCCACACTACCGGGGGGCGCGAACACTGAAGCTTTCTTT. It encodes CASSPTLPGGANTEAFF. The chain combines TRBV7-8 with TRBJ1-1; D possibly corresponds to TRBD1 (6 bases). The CDR3 has 17 amino acids. Germline loops: CDR1 SGHVS, CDR2 FQNEAQ. The V gene lost 5 bases and the J gene lost 1 base, with 20 bases spanning the gap.